This TCR beta chain was retrieved from a study of OX40 agonist ivuxolimab in advanced cancers. Background on the study: Patients were treated with ivuxolimab, an agonistic anti-OX40 (CD134) antibody. Ivuxolimab, which patients received intravenously every 2 weeks, was dosed at 0.01 to 10 mg/kg.

Note on this clone: What it binds is not known. Other DNA sequences in the same sample also yield this CDR3.

Study outcomes and limitations: Fewer expanded clones were found on average in CD4+ than in CD8+ T cells.

This CDR3 spans 15 amino acids. Per germline, CDR1 SGHTA and CDR2 FQGNSA. The V end was cut by 0 bases, the J end by 0 bases, with 6 bases between. Here immunoSEQ multiplex PCR was the method, and the copy in TCRdb shows in-frame clones only, minus some. The sample records about 82,000 clones, under 95% being singletons. This TCR derives from an adult with an advanced solid tumor such as melanoma, head and neck, liver or kidney cancer. Sequenced material: CD4+ or CD8+ T cells sorted from blood, taken in a trial of the OX40 agonist ivuxolimab. The chain joins TRBV7-2 to TRBJ2-1; D perhaps matches TRBD2 (6 bases). The CDR3, as DNA: TGTGCCAGCAGCTTAGCCGGGAGCTCCTACAATGAGCAGTTCTTC. Protein sequence: CASSLAGSSYNEQFF. The full variable domain, rest sourced from reference TRBV7-2 and TRBJ2-1, is GAGVSQSPSNKVTEKGKDVELRCDPISGHTALYWYRQSLGQGLEFLIYFQGNSAPDKSGLPSDRFSAERTGGSVSTLTIQRTQQEDSAVYLCASSLAGSSYNEQFFGPGTRLTVL.